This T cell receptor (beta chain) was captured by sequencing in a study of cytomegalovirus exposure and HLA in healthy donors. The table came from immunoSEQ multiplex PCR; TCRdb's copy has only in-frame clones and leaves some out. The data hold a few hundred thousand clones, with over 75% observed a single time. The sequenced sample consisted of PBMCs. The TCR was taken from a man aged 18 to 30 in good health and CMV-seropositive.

The CDR3 spells CASSSDRGYGYTF. In DNA, the CDR3 is TGTGCCAGCAGCTCGGACAGGGGCTATGGCTACACCTTC. The chain recombines TRBV5-4 with TRBJ1-2, with 9 bases aligning to TRBD1. There are 13 residues in the CDR3. The germline V gene encodes CDR1 SGHNT and CDR2 YYREEE (reference sequence). J lost 4 bases, V lost 3 bases, and 1 base had no gene match.